Shown below are 25 T cell receptor beta chains from a single sample sequenced in a study of T cells in Graves' hyperthyroidism and ophthalmopathy. TCR beta CDR3 regions were amplified from RNA transcripts. The HTBI primer set served for first-round RT-PCR of the TCR CDR3. TCRdb passed the multiplex PCR reads through MiXCR, listing each CDR3 protein once. The sample has a few hundred thousand distinct CDR3 sequences; 13% to 15% are singletons. The source material was blood. Receptors originate from a woman between 18 and 29 years old with Graves' hyperthyroidism.

Concerning this clonotype: Given a much more abundant clone one base away, this may be a read error. This chain uses TRBV5-1 with TRBJ1-2; TRBD1 agrees at 11 bases. The germline gives CDR1 SGHRS, CDR2 YFSETQ. The CDR3 sequence is 15 residues long. The CDR3 here is CASSPGQGASYGHTF. DNA for the CDR3: TGCGCCAGCAGCCCCGGACAGGGGGCAAGCTATGGCCACACCTTC.

This clonotype has ten or more counts. The chain couples TRBV28 to TRBJ1-4, with TRBD1 as a possible D gene (5 bases). Per the germline V gene, CDR1 is MDHEN and CDR2 is SYDVKM. V lost 7 bases to trimming and J lost 7 bases, with 16 bases between them. The CDR3 runs 14 residues. DNA of the CDR3: TGTGCCAGCACCCCCACTGGGGGGAGTGAAAAACTGTTTTTT. Its translation: CASTPTGGSEKLFF.

This clonotype appeared many times. V and J are TRBV2 and TRBJ1-1; D is perhaps TRBD1 (5 bases). The V end was cut by 1 base, the J end by 1 base, with 10 bases between. The CDR3 is made up of 15 amino acids. Germline CDR1 reads SNHLY; CDR2 reads FYNNEI. CDR3 DNA: TGTGCCAGCAGTGAAGGCAGGGCGGGGAACACTGAAGCTTTCTTT. Protein: CASSEGRAGNTEAFF.

This clonotype has a handful of counts. V is TRBV20-1 and J is TRBJ2-2, with TRBD2 matching over 14 bases. The CDR3 spans 17 residues. With V trimmed by 4 bases and J by 4 bases, 8 bases remained unmatched. Germline V gene sequence: CDR1 DFQATT, CDR2 SNEGSKA (reference sequence). For the CDR3, the DNA is TGCAGTGCTACCGAGACTAGCGGGAGGGCGGGCACCGGGGAGCTGTTTTTT. It yields the protein CSATETSGRAGTGELFF.

Many counts were recorded for this clonotype. This chain connects TRBV6-4 to TRBJ1-5; D may be TRBD1 (6 bases). Trimming cost V 4 bases and J 3 bases, with 7 bases left between them. The CDR3 has 13 amino acids. The germline gives CDR1 MRHNA, CDR2 SNTAGT. The CDR3 DNA reads as TGTGCCAGCAGTGGGGACAACAATCAGCCCCAGCATTTT. Translation gives CASSGDNNQPQHF.

This clonotype was recorded at least ten times. The chain uses TRBV12-3 or TRBV12-4 and TRBJ2-3; no clear D gene. Trimming took 8 bases from V and 2 from J, leaving 11 bases between them. The CDR3 runs to 13 residues. The CDR3 nucleotides are TGTGCCAGCGGAAGACATCACACAGATACGCAGTATTTT. Its protein product is CASGRHHTDTQYF.

The sample holds a few counts of this clonotype. The chain is built from TRBV19 and TRBJ2-6; unclear D gene. Per germline, CDR1 LNHDA and CDR2 SQIVND (reference sequence). Trimming pared 7 bases from V and 2 bases from J, leaving 18 bases between. The CDR3 consists of 17 residues. The DNA of the CDR3 is TGTGCCAGTAAAAGAGGACCCTCGGCCGCTGGGGCCAACGTCCTGACTTTC. It yields the protein CASKRGPSAAGANVLTF.

The sample holds many counts of this clonotype. V usage is TRBV2 and J usage is TRBJ1-5; D is perhaps TRBD1 (5 bases). The CDR3 has 17 amino acids. The germline V gene has CDR1 SNHLY and CDR2 FYNNEI. V lost 2 bases and J lost 0, with 14 bases in between. Here the CDR3 DNA reads TGTGCCAGCAGTGAATGGAGGGGCGGGTATAGCAATCAGCCCCAGCATTTT. This translates into CASSEWRGGYSNQPQHF.

The chain is built from TRBV30 and TRBJ1-1; 8 positions agree with TRBD1. Trimming cost V 6 bases and J 1 base; bases outside gene matches: 4. The CDR3 sequence is 13 residues long. Looked up from germline, CDR1 is GTSNPN and CDR2 is SVGIG (reference sequence). Here the CDR3 DNA reads TGTGCCTGTGACAGGGGAGAGAACACTGAAGCTTTCTTT. Its protein is CACDRGENTEAFF.

This clonotype was counted many times. This chain joins TRBV3-1 and TRBJ1-6; D ambiguous. The V gene's germline CDR1 is LGHDT and CDR2 YNNKEL (reference sequence). Trimming shortened V by 4 bases and J by 5 bases, and 9 bases separated the two germline ends. The CDR3 has 14 residues. CDR3 residues: CASSPTVDNSPLHF. The CDR3 nucleotides are TGTGCCAGCAGCCCTACAGTTGATAATTCACCCCTCCACTTT.

This chain links TRBV5-1 with TRBJ1-1, with TRBD1 matching over 8 bases. J was trimmed by 5 bases and V by 4 bases; bases with no gene match: 7. This CDR3 comprises 14 residues. Germline V CDR1 and CDR2: SGHRS, YFSETQ. This chain's CDR3 is CASSTDRGGTEAFF. The CDR3 region has the DNA TGCGCCAGCAGCACTGACAGGGGAGGGACTGAAGCTTTCTTT.

This clonotype was seen a handful of times. This chain connects TRBV20-1 to TRBJ2-2; 8 nucleotides align to TRBD2. Germline CDR1 is DFQATT and CDR2 is SNEGSKA (reference sequence). V gave up 0 bases and J gave up 1 base; unmatched junction bases: 1. CDR3 length equals 15 residues. The CDR3 loop reads CSARDSGRNTGELFF. The CDR3 DNA is TGCAGTGCTAGAGACAGCGGGAGGAACACCGGGGAGCTGTTTTTT.

The chain has TRBV18 and TRBJ2-7, with unresolved D. Germline CDR1 KGHSH, CDR2 LQKENI. CDR3 length equals 13 residues. Between the trimmed V and J ends, which lost 6 bases and 4 bases, there was a span of 13 bases. CDR3 sequence reads: CASSPSGLYEQYV. The CDR3 DNA is TGTGCCAGCTCTCCGTCGGGCCTTTACGAGCAGTACGTC.

This clonotype came up many times. The J gene is TRBJ2-5, the V gene TRBV10-3; 11 bases fit TRBD2. Germline V gene sequence: CDR1 ENHRY, CDR2 SYGVKD. The CDR3 length is 14 residues. The ends lost 8 bases at V and 5 bases at J; junction bases unmatched: 7. The chain's CDR3 is CAIGSGRGEETQYF. CDR3 coding DNA: TGTGCCATCGGTAGCGGGAGGGGAGAGGAGACCCAGTACTTC.

The chain links TRBV7-2 to TRBJ1-3; 7 bases map to TRBD1. CDR1 SGHTA and CDR2 FQGNSA come from the germline V gene. Losses at the gene ends were 6 bases for V and 3 bases for J; bases not matched to a gene: 5. CDR3 length equals 14 residues. CDR3 coding DNA: TGTGCCAGCAGTACGGGGACAGTTGGAAACACCATATATTTT. Protein: CASSTGTVGNTIYF. Combining the CDR3 with reference TRBV7-2 and TRBJ1-3 gives the whole variable domain GAGVSQSPSNKVTEKGKDVELRCDPISGHTALYWYRQSLGQGLEFLIYFQGNSAPDKSGLPSDRFSAERTGGSVSTLTIQRTQQEDSAVYLCASSTGTVGNTIYFGEGSWLTVV.

This clonotype was seen many times. The rearrangement uses TRBV28 and TRBJ1-2; D is unclear. The germline CDR1 and CDR2 sequences are MDHEN and SYDVKM. This CDR3 has 11 residues. The V end was cut by 3 bases, the J end by 5 bases, with 4 bases between. This CDR3 reads CASSFFYGYTF. CDR3 nucleotide sequence: TGTGCCAGCAGTTTTTTTTATGGCTACACCTTC.

About this clonotype: A much larger clone sits a single nucleotide away, making a read error possible. This chain connects TRBV2 to TRBJ1-5; D may be TRBD1 (6 bases). The CDR3 is 15 residues long. Germline loops: CDR1 SNHLY, CDR2 FYNNEI. This chain's CDR3 is CASSTRGPSNQPRHF. As DNA, the CDR3 is TGTGCCAGCAGTACCAGGGGCCCTAGCAATCAGCCCCGGCATTTT. The full variable domain, in which reference TRBV2 and TRBJ1-5 provide the parts outside the CDR3, is EPEVTQTPSHQVTQMGQEVILRCVPISNHLYFYWYRQILGQKVEFLVSFYNNEISEKSEIFDDQFSVERPDGSNFTLKIRSTKLEDSAMYFCASSTRGPSNQPRHFGDGTRLSIL.

This clonotype appeared many times. The rearrangement joins TRBV9 to TRBJ1-6; D unresolved. V was shortened by 0 bases and J by 6 bases, with 13 bases between the two germline ends. Germline assignment: CDR1 SGDLS and CDR2 YYNGEE. The CDR3 is made up of 16 amino acids. The CDR3 protein is CASSVAGGDSNSPLHF. In DNA form, the CDR3 reads TGTGCCAGCAGCGTAGCTGGCGGGGATTCTAATTCACCCCTCCACTTT.

In this sample, this clonotype turned up many times. The J gene is TRBJ1-1, the V gene TRBV6-1, with 10 bases that match TRBD1. This CDR3 is built from 15 residues. Germline V CDR1 and CDR2: MNHNS, SASEGT. V trimming: 7 bases; J trimming: 4 bases; junction bases outside the gene matches: 9. This CDR3 is CASTMEGQGSTEAFF. CDR3 bases: TGTGCCAGCACCATGGAGGGACAGGGGAGCACTGAAGCTTTCTTT.

The chain employs TRBV6-1 and TRBJ2-2; D call uncertain. Trimming pared 8 bases from V and 0 bases from J, leaving 10 bases between. The CDR3 length is 14 residues. Germline V gives CDR1 MNHNS, CDR2 SASEGT. The CDR3 region has the DNA TGTGCCAGCTACCGGTCTTCGAACACCGGGGAGCTGTTTTTT. It encodes CASYRSSNTGELFF.

The chain joins TRBV12-3 or TRBV12-4 to TRBJ2-5; the match to TRBD1 covers 11 bases. This CDR3 contains 20 residues. V trimming: 1 base; J trimming: 5 bases; junction bases outside the gene matches: 18. The CDR3 DNA reads as TGTGCCAGCAGTTTAGAGGACAGGGGGCATAAGCGGGATTCATGGGAGACCCAGTACTTC. The encoded protein is CASSLEDRGHKRDSWETQYF.

V and J are TRBV20-1 and TRBJ1-5; 7 bases are a match to TRBD1. The germline V gene has CDR1 DFQATT and CDR2 SNEGSKA (reference sequence). The CDR3 has 13 residues. Trimming cost V 6 bases and J 4 bases; bases outside gene matches: 6. The CDR3 sequence: CSAVTGWNQPQHF. The DNA of the CDR3 is TGCAGTGCCGTGACAGGGTGGAATCAGCCCCAGCATTTT.

This clonotype was counted a few times. V usage is TRBV10-3 and J usage is TRBJ2-7, with TRBD2 matching 9 bases. The ends lost 6 bases at V and 7 bases at J; junction bases unmatched: 10. The length of the CDR3 is 14 residues. The V gene's germline CDR1 is ENHRY and CDR2 SYGVKD. The CDR3 coding sequence is TGTGCCATCAGGAGACTAGCGGCCCAGGGGGAGCAGTACTTC. It codes for CAIRRLAAQGEQYF.

This clonotype has just a few counts. This rearrangement joins TRBV3-1 to TRBJ1-1, with D perhaps TRBD1 (6 bases). V shed 1 base and J shed 5 bases, with 14 bases lying between them. The CDR3 sequence is 15 residues long. Germline CDR1 and CDR2: LGHDT and YNNKEL (reference sequence). The CDR3 bases are TGTGCCAGCAGCCAAGCCGTGGGGGGCTGGACTGAAGCTTTCTTT. Translation: CASSQAVGGWTEAFF.

To note about this clonotype: A much bigger clone sits one base away, suggesting this may be a read error. V and J are TRBV29-1 and TRBJ2-5, with D uncertain. The assigned J gene may be wrong: the sequence end matches TRBJ2-1 better. Germline V gene sequence: CDR1 SQVTM, CDR2 ANQGSEA. CDR3 length: 15 residues. As DNA, the CDR3 is TGCAGCGTTGAATCGGGTGCAGAAGGGCGAGAGACCCAGTTCTTC. Protein sequence: CSVESGAEGRETQFF.